One and the same sample provided the 2 T cell receptor beta chains below, sequenced in a study of blood T cells in healthy people across ages. A J-beta primer mix and a sample-barcoded 5' primer were used in a second PCR of roughly 6 to 11 cycles. TCRdb fed the 5' RACE reads into MiXCR, producing one record per CDR3 protein. The sample has about 1.8 million distinct CDR3 sequences; 49% are singletons. The sample comprised blood. The receptors here all came from a middle-aged woman in good health.

The V gene is TRBV20-1, the J gene TRBJ2-5, with D perhaps matching TRBD2 (5 bases). V lost 0 bases and J 5 bases, leaving 13 bases between the germline ends. The CDR3 totals 14 residues. Germline V gives CDR1 DFQATT, CDR2 SNEGSKA (reference sequence). The CDR3 protein is CSARDLRVTETQYF. The CDR3 coding sequence is TGCAGTGCTAGAGATCTGAGGGTTACGGAGACCCAGTACTTC.

The CDR3 sequence: CASSLYSKSSYNEQFF. CDR3 nucleotide sequence: TGTGCCAGCAGTTTATACTCAAAAAGCTCCTACAATGAGCAGTTCTTC. The J gene is TRBJ2-1, the V gene TRBV27; D gene ambiguous. The CDR3 sequence is 16 residues long. V lost 1 base and J 0 bases, leaving 10 bases between the germline ends. Looked up from germline, CDR1 is MNHEY and CDR2 is SMNVEV (reference sequence).